Below, 14 T cell receptor beta chains from the same sample are listed, as sequenced in a study of blood T cell repertoires in COVID-19. Repertoires were generated with immunoSEQ multiplex PCR, while TCRdb's copy carries only in-frame clones and drops some. The sample has roughly 200,000 clones; about 83% are singletons. Material: peripheral blood. These receptors were taken from a man aged 35 to 55 with active or convalescent COVID-19.

V is TRBV3-1 (or the pseudogene TRBV3-2) and J is TRBJ2-2; no clear D. Looked up from germline, CDR1 is LGHDT and CDR2 is YNNKEL (reference sequence). This CDR3 contains 15 residues. V was trimmed by 4 bases and J by 2 bases, leaving 11 bases between them. The CDR3 DNA is TGTGCCAGCAGCCCCAGGCCGTCTAACACCGGGGAGCTGTTTTTT. It specifies CASSPRPSNTGELFF.

The V gene is TRBV19, the J gene TRBJ1-5; TRBD1 matches 7 bases. This CDR3 is 14 amino acids long. The V gene end was trimmed by 5 bases and the J gene end by 7 bases; junction bases not matched to a gene: 8. The germline CDR1 and CDR2 sequences are LNHDA and SQIVND (reference sequence). The CDR3 DNA sequence: TGTGCCAGTAGTTTCCTACAGGGGCGCCAGCCCCAGCATTTT. Translation: CASSFLQGRQPQHF.

The J gene is TRBJ2-2, the V gene TRBV5-1; D might be TRBD2 (6 bases). This CDR3 comprises 15 residues. Germline CDR1 is SGHRS and CDR2 is YFSETQ. V was pared by 4 bases and J by 6 bases, with 16 bases between. For the CDR3, the DNA is TGCGCCAGCAGCCTCGGTGGAGGGATGGCCGGGGAGCTGTTTTTT. Encoded protein: CASSLGGGMAGELFF.

The chain employs TRBV19 and TRBJ2-7; the match to TRBD1 covers 10 bases. This CDR3 is built from 16 residues. Germline CDR1 reads LNHDA; CDR2 reads SQIVND (reference sequence). V gave up 3 bases and J gave up 1 base; unmatched junction bases: 6. CDR3 DNA sequence: TGTGCCAGTAGTATCGGTCTGGGACAGGGGTCCTACGAGCAGTACTTC. Translated: CASSIGLGQGSYEQYF.

This clone showed up just once. This chain connects TRBV28 to TRBJ1-5; TRBD1 is a possible D gene (5 bases). CDR1 MDHEN and CDR2 SYDVKM come from the germline V gene. V gave up 6 bases and J gave up 7 bases, with 13 bases separating them. The CDR3 runs to 13 residues. The CDR3 DNA is TGTGCCAGCAGGTCGGGGGAAGGACAGCCCCAGCATTTT. This translates into CASRSGEGQPQHF. The variable domain in full, completed from reference TRBV28 and TRBJ1-5, reads DVKVTQSSRYLVKRTGEKVFLECVQDMDHENMFWYRQDPGLGLRLIYFSYDVKMKEKGDIPEGYSVSREKKERFSLILESASTNQTSMYLCASRSGEGQPQHFGDGTRLSIL.

DNA for the CDR3: TGTGCCAGCAGTTTTCAGAGGACAGCAAGGAACACTGAAGCTTTCTTT. It encodes CASSFQRTARNTEAFF. The chain has TRBV27 and TRBJ1-1, with a weak D call TRBD1 (6 bases). Germline CDR1 is MNHEY and CDR2 is SMNVEV (reference sequence). This CDR3 has 16 residues. V lost 3 bases and J 1 base, leaving 15 bases between the germline ends.

This chain joins TRBV15 and TRBJ2-1; 11 bases are shared with TRBD2. This CDR3 comprises 16 residues. V lost 0 bases, J lost 9 bases, and 7 bases stayed unmatched. Germline lookup yields CDR1 LNHNV and CDR2 YYDKDF (reference sequence). CDR3 DNA: TGTGCCACCAGCAGAGAGATAGCGGGGGGGTTAGGTGAGCAGTTCTTC. As protein: CATSREIAGGLGEQFF.

This chain connects TRBV29-1 to TRBJ2-1, with a tentative D call TRBD2 (6 bases). Trimming pared 7 bases from V and 9 bases from J, leaving 19 bases between. Germline V gives CDR1 SQVTM, CDR2 ANQGSEA. This CDR3 has 13 residues. The CDR3 here is CSARDAGRGEQFF. The CDR3 DNA sequence: TGCAGCGCTCGGGACGCGGGACGCGGTGAGCAGTTCTTC.

This chain uses TRBV6-5 with TRBJ2-7; 8 positions match TRBD2. V shed 8 bases and J 7 bases; nucleotides not matched to a gene: 13. CDR3 size: 14 residues. Germline lookup yields CDR1 MNHEY and CDR2 SVGAGI. In DNA form, the CDR3 reads TGTGCCAGCTATGGACTAGCCGGGTTAGGAGAGCAGTACTTC. It is translated as CASYGLAGLGEQYF.

This clone is a singleton in its sample. The chain links TRBV15 to TRBJ2-7; TRBD1 might be the D (5 bases). CDR1 and CDR2 (germline): LNHNV, YYDKDF (reference sequence). Trimming removed 5 bases at V and 5 bases at J, with 19 bases between. This CDR3 has 15 residues. The CDR3, as DNA: TGTGCCACCAGCGCCCTCGGTTATGGGGCAGACGAGCAGTACTTC. This encodes CATSALGYGADEQYF.

The CDR3 protein is CASSLAGGKLFF. In nucleotides, the CDR3 is TGCGCCAGCAGCTTGGCCGGGGGAAAGCTGTTTTTT. The V gene is TRBV5-1, the J gene TRBJ2-2, with D perhaps matching TRBD2 (6 bases). CDR3 length: 12 residues. CDR1 and CDR2 from the germline V gene are SGHRS and YFSETQ. The V end was cut by 0 bases, the J end by 12 bases, with 9 bases between.

The chain links TRBV21-1 to TRBJ2-7; the table's D call of TRBD1 was not tested on the DNA. TRBV21-1 is a pseudogene. The CDR3 loop spans 13 amino acids. The CDR3 sequence: CASSAQDSYEQYF. The CDR3 bases are TGTGCCAGCAGCGCCCAGGATTCCTACGAGCAGTACTTC.

The table lists this clone with a few counts. The J gene is TRBJ1-6, the V gene TRBV28; D remains ambiguous. In germline, CDR1 is MDHEN, CDR2 SYDVKM. Trimming took off 8 bases at V and 7 bases at J, with 12 bases between the two ends. The CDR3 runs 13 residues. In DNA, the CDR3 is TGTGCCAGCGCCGGCGGGTTCAATTCACCCCTCCACTTT. As protein: CASAGGFNSPLHF.

This clone was detected a few times. The V and J genes are TRBV11-2 and TRBJ2-1, with TRBD2 matching over 9 bases. The germline CDR1 and CDR2 sequences are SGHAT and FQNNGV. The CDR3 sequence is 17 residues long. The V gene end was trimmed by 5 bases and the J gene end by 0 bases; junction bases not matched to a gene: 8. CDR3 amino acids: CASSLTSGQSSYNEQFF. CDR3 coding DNA: TGTGCCAGCAGCCTAACTAGCGGGCAAAGCTCCTACAATGAGCAGTTCTTC.